The present T cell receptor (beta chain) was sequenced within a study of identical twins. This CDR3 has 17 amino acids. Trimming pared 4 bases from V and 4 bases from J, leaving 20 bases between. Germline CDR1 is MNHEY and CDR2 is SVGAGI. This clonotype came up many times. The antigen is unknown. The cDNA had a unique molecular identifier and a template-switch universal primer site. In TCRdb, the 5' RACE reads were re-called with MiXCR into one record per CDR3 protein. This table has hundreds of thousands of distinct CDR3 sequences, over 15% appearing once. Whole-study results and caveats: Analyses based on zero insertions could be partly confounded by invariant MAIT and iNKT cells.

This sample was shared with a second study, whose subject was T cells expressing NK-cell markers. That publication notes: It was sorted CD3+CD56+NKG2C+, CD3+CD56+NKG2C- and CD3+CD56-NKG2C+ T cells that supplied the TCR beta repertoires.

Sequencing was carried out using PBMCs. The chain carries TRBV6-5 and TRBJ2-1; a weak D match, TRBD2 (6 bases). The sequence was obtained from a woman aged 18-29 years in good health. CDR3 region: CASSSIPRAGTYNEQFF. Written as DNA, the CDR3 is TGTGCCAGCAGTTCCATCCCCCGAGCGGGTACTTACAATGAGCAGTTCTTC.